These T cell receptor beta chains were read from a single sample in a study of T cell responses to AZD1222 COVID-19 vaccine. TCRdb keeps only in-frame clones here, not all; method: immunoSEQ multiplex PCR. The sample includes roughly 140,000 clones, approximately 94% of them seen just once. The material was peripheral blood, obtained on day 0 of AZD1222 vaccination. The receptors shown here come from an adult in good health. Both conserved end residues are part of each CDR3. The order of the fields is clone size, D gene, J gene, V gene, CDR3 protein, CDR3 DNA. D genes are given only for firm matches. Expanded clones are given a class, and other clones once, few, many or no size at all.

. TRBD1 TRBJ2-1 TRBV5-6 CASSLVDRGSNEQFF TGTGCCAGCAGCTTGGTGGACAGGGGCTCCAATGAGCAGTTCTTC
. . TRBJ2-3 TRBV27 CASSFTYSDTQYF TGTGCCAGCAGTTTCACCTACTCAGATACGCAGTATTTT
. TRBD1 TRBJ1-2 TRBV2 CASNLDRGPLAF TGTGCCAGCAACCTAGACAGGGGCCCTCTCGCCTTC
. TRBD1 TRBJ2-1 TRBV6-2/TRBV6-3 CASSPPMTGSPLSSYNEQFF TGTGCCAGCAGCCCCCCAATGACAGGGTCCCCTCTCAGCTCCTACAATGAGCAGTTCTTC
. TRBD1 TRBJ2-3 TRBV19 CASSATGGTDTQYF TGTGCCAGTAGCGCGACAGGGGGCACAGATACGCAGTATTTT
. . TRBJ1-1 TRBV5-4 CASSLAQRDTEAFF TGTGCCAGCAGCTTGGCCCAGAGGGACACTGAAGCTTTCTTT
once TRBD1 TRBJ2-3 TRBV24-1 CATSGGGTAPLTDTQYF TGTGCCACCAGTGGGGGTGGGACAGCACCGCTGACAGATACGCAGTATTTT
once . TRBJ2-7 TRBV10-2 CASSSPGVGNEQYF TGCGCCAGCAGTAGCCCAGGGGTTGGAAACGAGCAGTACTTC
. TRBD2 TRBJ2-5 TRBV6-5 CASRRGSGETQYF TGTGCCAGCAGGCGGGGGAGTGGGGAGACCCAGTACTTC
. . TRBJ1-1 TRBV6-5 CASRPRTDLNTEAFF TGTGCCAGCAGACCCCGGACAGATTTAAACACTGAAGCTTTCTTT